Sequencing of this T cell receptor beta chain was carried out in a study of OX40 agonist ivuxolimab in advanced cancers. The protocol was immunoSEQ multiplex PCR, while the TCRdb copy is restricted to in-frame clones and leaves out a portion. This sample has tens of thousands of clones, with roughly 80% found just once. This CDR3 comprises 11 residues. Germline CDR1 reads DFQATT; CDR2 reads SNEGSKA (reference sequence). V was cut by 6 bases and J by 5 bases, with 10 bases left in between. This sequence originates from an adult with an advanced solid tumor such as melanoma, head and neck, liver or kidney cancer. The rearrangement uses TRBV20-1 and TRBJ1-2, with D unclear. Sample: CD4+ or CD8+ T cells sorted from blood, taken in a trial of the OX40 agonist ivuxolimab. CDR3 loop: CSARHLYGYTF. The CDR3, as DNA: TGCAGTGCGCGACACCTTTATGGCTACACCTTC.